The next 17 T cell receptor beta chains were all read from a single sample in a study of early T cells in non-severe SARS-CoV-2 infection. Each CDR3 protein gets one entry after TCRdb re-called the 5' RACE reads with MiXCR. The sample includes tens of thousands of distinct CDR3 sequences, roughly 6% of them seen just once. Sample: whole blood. These receptors all stem from an adult who was a healthcare worker with PCR-confirmed SARS-CoV-2 infection or an uninfected control (not recorded which).

In its sample, this clonotype was seen a few times. The J gene is TRBJ1-5, the V gene TRBV6-5; no clear D. The CDR3 has 14 amino acids. Germline assignment: CDR1 MNHEY and CDR2 SVGAGI. The ends were cut back, 5 bases at V and 1 base at J, with 9 bases in the middle. This CDR3 reads CASSDFGSNQPQHF. In DNA form, the CDR3 reads TGTGCCAGCAGTGATTTCGGAAGCAATCAGCCCCAGCATTTT.

This clonotype was counted many times. The chain is built from TRBV5-1 and TRBJ1-1; maybe TRBD1 (5 bases). CDR1 and CDR2 (germline): SGHRS, YFSETQ. This CDR3 comprises 14 residues. V lost 0 bases and J lost 4, with 10 bases in between. Here the CDR3 DNA reads TGCGCCAGCAGCTTGGATTATGGGGGCACTGAAGCTTTCTTT. It encodes CASSLDYGGTEAFF.

This clonotype was observed at least ten times. The chain recombines TRBV6-5 with TRBJ1-6; 7 bases match TRBD1. This CDR3 region has 12 residues. CDR1 is MNHEY and CDR2 is SVGAGI in the germline V gene. J lost 10 bases, V lost 7 bases, and 4 bases had no gene match. The CDR3 DNA reads as TGTGCCAGCAACAACAGGGGCTCACCCCTCCACTTT. Translating it yields CASNNRGSPLHF.

The chain joins TRBV20-1 to TRBJ2-5, with D possibly matching TRBD2 (6 bases). Trimming left V 5 bases short and J 5 bases short, with 12 bases between. This CDR3 is 12 amino acids long. The germline CDR1 and CDR2 sequences are DFQATT and SNEGSKA (reference sequence). The CDR3 here is CSASPGGETQYF. CDR3 nucleotide sequence: TGCAGTGCTTCCCCCGGGGGTGAGACCCAGTACTTC.

This clonotype occurred many times. The chain is built from TRBV11-2 and TRBJ1-5; D is undetermined. Trimming stripped 1 base from V and 9 bases from J, with 10 bases between. In germline, CDR1 is SGHAT, CDR2 FQNNGV. The CDR3 contains 13 residues. The CDR3: CASSLALPGPQHF. The CDR3, as DNA: TGTGCCAGCAGCTTAGCCCTCCCGGGGCCCCAGCATTTT.

The rearrangement uses TRBV7-9 and TRBJ2-6; 10 bases match TRBD1. After removal of 4 bases from V and 0 bases from J, the junction contained 3 bases not matched to a gene. CDR1 is SEHNR and CDR2 is FQNEAQ in the germline V gene (reference sequence). The CDR3 runs 17 residues. The CDR3: CASSWGQGTSGANVLTF. The CDR3 DNA reads as TGTGCCAGCAGCTGGGGACAGGGGACCTCTGGGGCCAACGTCCTGACTTTC. The full variable domain, its missing parts supplied by reference TRBV7-9 and TRBJ2-6, is DTGVSQNPRHKITKRGQNVTFRCDPISEHNRLYWYRQTLGQGPEFLTYFQNEAQLEKSRLLSDRFSAERPKGSFSTLEIQRTEQGDSAMYLCASSWGQGTSGANVLTFGAGSRLTVL.

This clonotype was picked up many times. V and J are TRBV9 and TRBJ2-3; the match to TRBD2 covers 11 bases. Germline lookup yields CDR1 SGDLS and CDR2 YYNGEE. Losses at the gene ends were 4 bases for V and 5 bases for J; bases not matched to a gene: 9. The CDR3 length is 16 residues. The CDR3 DNA is TGTGCCAGCAGCACCCTGTCTAGCGGGGGGTTAGATACGCAGTATTTT. Amino acid sequence: CASSTLSSGGLDTQYF. Complete variable domain (other parts from reference TRBV9 and TRBJ2-3): DSGVTQTPKHLITATGQRVTLRCSPRSGDLSVYWYQQSLDQGLQFLIQYYNGEERAKGNILERFSAQQFPDLHSELNLSSLELGDSALYFCASSTLSSGGLDTQYFGPGTRLTVL.

This clonotype was seen many times. The V and J genes are TRBV28 and TRBJ2-3; 16 positions match TRBD2. The CDR3 runs 18 residues. Trimming removed 6 bases from V and 4 bases from J; junction bases left unmatched: 10. The germline V gene has CDR1 MDHEN and CDR2 SYDVKM. CDR3 in DNA: TGTGCCAGCAGCTTTCCGGGACTAGCGGGGGGGCGATCAGATACGCAGTATTTT. Translating it yields CASSFPGLAGGRSDTQYF.

There are a few counts of this clonotype. The chain is built from TRBV5-1 and TRBJ2-7; D is possibly TRBD1 (5 bases). Trimming took off 2 bases at V and 4 bases at J, with 10 bases between the two ends. Germline-derived CDR1 and CDR2 are SGHRS and YFSETQ. The CDR3 sequence is 13 residues long. The CDR3 protein is CASSLMGLYEQYF. CDR3 DNA sequence: TGCGCCAGCAGCTTAATGGGGCTGTACGAGCAGTACTTC.

This clonotype was seen at least ten times. The chain recombines TRBV12-3 or TRBV12-4 with TRBJ1-3; 7 nucleotides line up with TRBD1. J gave up 0 bases and V 5 bases, and 4 bases lay outside the gene matches. This CDR3 has 15 residues. CDR3 sequence reads: CASSRDSYSGNTIYF. The CDR3 DNA follows: TGTGCCAGCAGTCGGGACAGCTACTCTGGAAACACCATATATTTT.

This clonotype came up many times. The chain has TRBV6-5 and TRBJ2-1; 10 positions agree with TRBD2. The CDR3 contains 17 residues. V was pared by 0 bases and J by 3 bases, with 5 bases of the junction left unmatched. Germline assignment: CDR1 MNHEY and CDR2 SVGAGI. The CDR3 DNA sequence: TGTGCCAGCAGTTACTCTAGCGGGGGGTCCAGCTACAATGAGCAGTTCTTC. Translated, it gives CASSYSSGGSSYNEQFF.

The chain is built from TRBV6-6 and TRBJ1-5; D gene ambiguous. Germline V gene sequence: CDR1 MNHNY, CDR2 SVGAGI (reference sequence). The V end was cut by 6 bases, the J end by 3 bases, with 12 bases between. The CDR3 has 14 residues. CDR3: CASSRGRDNQPQHF. The CDR3 DNA reads TGTGCCAGCAGCCGCGGCCGGGACAATCAGCCCCAGCATTTT.

This clonotype has at least ten counts. The V call is TRBV29-1, the J call TRBJ2-3; the D gene is possibly TRBD2 (6 bases). V was cut by 5 bases and J by 0 bases, with 15 bases left in between. The CDR3 length is 15 residues. Per germline, CDR1 SQVTM and CDR2 ANQGSEA. Here the CDR3 DNA reads TGCAGCGTTCCCTACGGCGGGGCTAGCACAGATACGCAGTATTTT. Translation: CSVPYGGASTDTQYF.

The rearrangement uses TRBV11-2 and TRBJ2-2, with TRBD1 identical over 11 bases. CDR3 length: 15 amino acids. V shed 5 bases and J 6 bases; nucleotides not matched to a gene: 5. Germline V gene data show CDR1 as SGHAT and CDR2 as FQNNGV. The CDR3 sequence is CASSIGTGGSGELFF. CDR3 bases: TGTGCCAGCAGCATCGGGACAGGGGGTTCCGGGGAGCTGTTTTTT.

The table lists this clonotype with many counts. The V gene is TRBV6-5, the J gene TRBJ1-1, with 7 positions matching TRBD1. V trimming: 4 bases; J trimming: 5 bases; junction bases outside the gene matches: 7. This CDR3 region has 14 residues. Germline CDR1 and CDR2: MNHEY and SVGAGI. The CDR3 sequence is CASSSTTGRTEAFF. The CDR3 region has the DNA TGTGCCAGCAGTTCCACGACAGGGAGGACTGAAGCTTTCTTT.

This clonotype was counted at least ten times. The chain employs TRBV20-1 and TRBJ1-5, with 8 nucleotides matching TRBD1. Germline V gives CDR1 DFQATT, CDR2 SNEGSKA (reference sequence). The CDR3 covers 16 residues. V gave up 0 bases and J gave up 3 bases; unmatched junction bases: 7. The CDR3 is CSARDSWGQVNQPQHF. The CDR3 DNA reads TGCAGTGCTAGAGACTCATGGGGACAGGTCAATCAGCCCCAGCATTTT.

The chain is built from TRBV3-1 and TRBJ2-1; no definite D call. CDR1 and CDR2 (germline): LGHDT, YNNKEL (reference sequence). The CDR3 runs 13 residues. V gave up 0 bases and J gave up 8 bases, with 8 bases separating them. This CDR3 is CASSQDLVHEQFF. The DNA of the CDR3 is TGTGCCAGCAGCCAAGATCTTGTCCATGAGCAGTTCTTC.